This T cell receptor beta chain was sequenced in a study of T cell changes during pregnancy in multiple sclerosis. Germline lookup yields CDR1 ENHRY and CDR2 SYGVKD. CDR3 size: 13 residues. V was pared by 8 bases and J by 2 bases, with 5 bases of the junction left unmatched. Some clones are missing from TCRdb's copy, which holds only in-frame ones; the method was immunoSEQ multiplex PCR. The table shows around 42,000 clones, with about 92% occurring only once. The sequenced sample was CD4+ T cells from peripheral blood mononuclear cells, obtained in the third trimester of pregnancy. The receptor's source is a female donor with multiple sclerosis, enrolled in a pregnancy study. The V gene is TRBV10-3, the J gene TRBJ1-1, with TRBD1 matching over 7 bases. This chain's CDR3 is CAIQGQLNTEAFF. The CDR3 region has the DNA TGTGCCATCCAGGGACAGCTAAACACTGAAGCTTTCTTT.